This T cell receptor (beta chain) was sequenced during a study of cytomegalovirus exposure and HLA in healthy donors (TCRdb year 2017). Concerning the study at large: In an earlier analysis of 450 to 750 of the donors, 250 to 350 Gb of sequence data and 117 million unique TCR beta sequences from some 170 million T cells were reported. A later analysis re-examined previously published TCR beta repertoires from roughly 650 donors and added high-resolution HLA genotyping to investigate patterns of TCR occurrence. Both class I and class II loci were covered by HLA typing, at four-digit resolution. To decide whether each TCR beta V gene segment behaved as functional or pseudogenic, an earlier analysis of several hundred of the donors relied on high-throughput TCR beta sequencing. High-throughput TCR immunosequencing, statistical association of individual TCRs with disease status, and machine learning were combined to predict cytomegalovirus infection status. In addition to the first cohort of roughly 700 subjects, a separate validation cohort of 120 different subjects was used. Around 330 gigabases of sequencing data and approximately 91 million unique TCR sequences made up an early release that covered about 640 HLA-typed donors. A later genetic analysis used genome-wide SNP genotypes for about 65% of the roughly 700 donors, treating that subset as a discovery cohort. Alongside the repertoire data, information on donor age, sex, ethnicity and CMV serostatus was compiled. The study used immunosequencing to profile the T cell repertoires of under 700 subjects and linked those repertoires to cytomegalovirus serostatus. Of the approximately 370 genotyped donors, 70% to 90% were placed in the genetic ancestry cluster associated with self-reported Caucasian donors. The study aimed to test whether cataloging public T cell receptors could reveal signatures of past pathogen exposure. Among 300 to 500 genotyped donors of the cohort, an average of roughly 230,000 unique TCR beta nucleotide sequences was sequenced per donor, of which 15% to 20% were non-productive. Typing coverage differed by locus: A, B, C, DRB1 and DQB1 were typed in about 620-640 donors, DQA1 in about 500, DPA1 in around 610, and DPB1 in just under 490. All discovery cohort repertoires had been generated using a single sequencing platform. Rather than using new phenotypic data, the later analysis identified candidate immune exposures from TCR beta sequences and from how often those sequences occurred across donors. About five DR-DQ haplotypes were handled as single units for association and clustering, since linkage in the cohort was strong.

In total, roughly 710 healthy bone marrow donors made up the cohort. All cohort members were sampled while nominally healthy, although unrecorded immune exposures were likely present. The donor tested CMV seronegative and was one of the 352 seronegative cohort members. Every donor gave a peripheral blood sample, and the peripheral blood mononuclear cells from that sample were used for TCR beta sequencing. Genomic DNA was extracted from the blood cell samples with the Qiagen DNeasy Blood Extraction Kit. Points on this clone: Which antigen it targets is not known. Per-base quality was not reported, and no clone a single base away is much larger than it.

Libraries were built with the immunoSEQ multiplex PCR assay. For the multiplex PCR, a mixture combining 60 forward primers for TCR Vbeta segments and 13 reverse primers for TCR Jbeta segments was used. The CDR3 region of rearranged TCR beta genes was amplified from genomic DNA by a multiplex PCR assay. On the Illumina HiSeq System, the amplified TCR beta libraries were sequenced as 87-base-pair reads. In the original analysis: A later analysis tallied 75 million to 95 million unique TCR beta chains across the 666 repertoires, and some 10 million of those chains were shared by two or more donors. To remove PCR and sequencing errors, raw reads were error-corrected and collapsed into unique sequences using a nearest-neighbor algorithm that merged closely related sequences. V, D and J gene segments were assigned by aligning CDR3 sequences to IMGT reference sequences. Each retained sequence needed at least a six-nucleotide match to both a V gene segment and a J gene segment. A rearrangement was called productive if the CDR3 had no stop codons and remained in frame with V and J, and every other rearrangement was called non-productive. Following IMGT convention, CDR3 was defined as the stretch from the second conserved V-encoded cysteine to the conserved J-encoded phenylalanine. Sequences without an unambiguous match to a single V gene segment were excluded from the earlier analysis of approximately 560 of the donors. An earlier analysis of several hundred of the donors classified V segments as functional when productive rearrangements were above 56.7% and as segregating when the standard deviation between donors was above 5%. A statistical classification framework was developed to diagnose cytomegalovirus status using the catalog of TCR beta chain sequences. In a later analysis, TCR nucleotide sequences were compared against IMGT/GENE-DB human TR gene sequences so that V and J genes could be assigned. A later analysis assigned CDR3 sequences and most-parsimonious VDJ recombination scenarios with the TCRdist pipeline. In a later analysis, every TCR beta chain was defined by the combination of its CDR3 amino acid sequence and its V-gene family, and reads without a unique V-gene family were dropped. A later analysis removed several hundred highly shared, low-generation-probability nucleotide sequences to deal with suspected cross-contamination and a sequencing artifact. A later analysis calculated a clonal expansion index for each public chain from normalized within-repertoire ranks of inferred template counts. A later analysis computed generation probabilities with a VDJ recombination model fitted to out-of-frame rearrangements, and checked the results against IGoR. In a later analysis, hypergeometric tests were used to score TCR-TCR, TCR-HLA and TCR-CMV co-occurrence, with a repertoire-size bias correction applied to TCR pairs. To estimate false discovery rates, a later analysis permuted the HLA or CMV assignments 20 times. In a later analysis, co-occurring TCRs were grouped using DBSCAN, and TCRdist sequence similarity was added for clustering within HLA-allele-positive subsets. Repertoires with fewer than 30,000 or more than 120,000 public chains, plus five repertoires with anomalous nucleotide sharing, were excluded from co-occurrence clustering. In TCRdb, the immuneACCESS table is reduced to in-frame sequences with V and J assigned. These tables do not hold every clone; where another copy was compared, an unresolved V gene accounts for under half, and the others remain unexplained. V, J and clone size derive from that table, while D and trimming were established from the DNA sequence. The sample has some 95,000 clones on record, 75% to 85% of them singletons. Of the sample, about 5% falls within the top ten clones.

What the study reported, not specific to this receptor: Across donors, most TCR sequences were observed very rarely, whereas some public TCRs were present in many individuals. Most CMV-associated TCR beta chains appeared to be HLA-restricted in a later analysis, and the HLA associations seemed to be driven largely by CMV exposure. Sequencing depth was assumed to be roughly uniform across donors in the presence/absence analyses, though that assumption may not hold. Assigning TCR associations to individual alleles was difficult when HLA alleles, especially DR and DQ, strongly co-occurred. Compared with equally common non-associated chains, HLA-associated TCR beta chains in a later analysis were more clonally expanded and had lower generation probabilities. In a later analysis, TCR association rates were found to vary across HLA loci, with the most associated TCRs seen for DRB1 alleles and the fewest for HLA-C alleles. A few of the identified cytomegalovirus-associated TCR beta chains were confirmed in vitro to be specific for cytomegalovirus antigens. Because HLA typing was missing for some donors at each locus, association tests included only the typed subset. In a later analysis, some 18,000 TCR beta sequences were associated with specific HLA alleles at a false discovery rate of 0.05. According to a later analysis, parvovirus B19, influenza, CMV and Epstein-Barr virus appeared linked to several top co-occurrence clusters. Because counts were too low, 15 to 20 rarely observed V segments, including chromosome 9 orphons, were left out of the earlier analysis of 587 of the donors. The only immune exposure information available for the cohort was CMV serostatus. The sequencing pipeline was judged likely to have produced a cluster of highly shared sequence variants as a technical artifact. The classifier was reported to diagnose cytomegalovirus status with high specificity and sensitivity in both the original and validation cohorts. The authors suggested that the approach could potentially be extended to other disease states and immunological phenotypes. According to a later genetic analysis, donors in an Asian-associated ancestry cluster had fewer N-insertions in productive TCRs than the approximately 630-donor mean. The study gave a list of about 160 TCR beta chains associated with cytomegalovirus. Correlated functional status among segregating V segments might be attributable to linkage disequilibrium, but an unknown experimental factor could not be ruled out. A later genetic analysis associated a missense DCLRE1C variant with V-gene and J-gene trimming of TCR beta chains, and an independent cohort replicated the association. A further reported finding was that TCR beta sequences accurately predicted the HLA-A and HLA-B alleles for most subjects in the first cohort. This cohort had only TCR beta chains sequenced, and the lack of alpha or paired-chain data limited which features could be detected. In an earlier analysis of some 640 of the donors, most TCR beta V segments were observed in productive rearrangements about 87% or about 30% of the time, broadly matching IMGT annotations.

The sequence came from a woman in her thirties or forties in good health and CMV-seronegative. Material for sequencing was PBMCs.

The DNA sequence follows: TGTGCCAGCAGTCACGGACAGGGAGGGTATGGCAATCAGCCCCAGCATTTT. Its translation reads: CASSHGQGGYGNQPQHF. Rearrangement joined TRBV2 to TRBJ1-5, and 8 junction bases match TRBD1. From its cysteine to its phenylalanine, the CDR3 spans 17 amino acids. Of the read, only the CDR3 DNA is kept; its 51 bases are in frame from base 1. The germline V end is reduced by 5 bases and the J end by 2 bases; junction bases left unmatched: 11. The germline V gene specifies SNHLY as CDR1 and FYNNEI as CDR2.